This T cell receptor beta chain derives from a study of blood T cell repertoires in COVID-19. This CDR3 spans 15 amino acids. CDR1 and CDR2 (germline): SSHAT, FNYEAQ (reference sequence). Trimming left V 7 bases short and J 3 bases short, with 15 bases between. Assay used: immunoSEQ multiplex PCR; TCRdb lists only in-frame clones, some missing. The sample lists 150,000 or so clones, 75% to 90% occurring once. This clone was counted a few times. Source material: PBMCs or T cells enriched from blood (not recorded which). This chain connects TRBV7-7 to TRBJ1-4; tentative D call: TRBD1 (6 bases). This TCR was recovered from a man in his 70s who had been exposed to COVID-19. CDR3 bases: TGTGCCAGCATCCCTCGGACAGCCCCTAATGAAAAACTGTTTTTT. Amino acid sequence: CASIPRTAPNEKLFF.